Presented here are 31 T cell receptor beta chains from one specimen sequenced in a study of neurological immune-mediated disorders. TCRdb recomputed calls from the 5' RACE reads with MiXCR, one row per CDR3 protein. The table lists about 69,000 distinct CDR3 sequences, around 4.2% of them singletons. Input material: PBMCs. These receptors all stem from a man in his thirties or forties with multiple sclerosis.

This clonotype was picked up many times. The rearrangement links TRBV18 to TRBJ2-1; weak D call: TRBD1 (6 bases). Germline V lookup: CDR1 KGHSH, CDR2 LQKENI. Trimming pared 3 bases from V and 5 bases from J, leaving 8 bases between. The CDR3 has 13 amino acids. The CDR3 sequence is CASSPTGNNEQFF. For the CDR3, the DNA is TGTGCCAGCTCACCTACAGGGAACAATGAGCAGTTCTTC.

This clonotype was seen repeatedly, ten times or more. V usage is TRBV5-1 and J usage is TRBJ2-1, with no clear D. V was clipped by 0 bases and J by 8 bases, with 6 bases between them. Germline CDR1 reads SGHRS; CDR2 reads YFSETQ. The CDR3 loop spans 12 amino acids. The CDR3 region is CASSLDGDEQFF. CDR3 DNA sequence: TGCGCCAGCAGCTTGGATGGCGATGAGCAGTTCTTC.

This clonotype was recorded many times. The V call is TRBV7-9, the J call TRBJ2-3; D gene uncertain. The CDR3 sequence is 15 residues long. Between the trimmed V and J ends, which lost 5 bases and 0 bases, there was a span of 12 bases. Germline V gene sequence: CDR1 SEHNR, CDR2 FQNEAQ (reference sequence). In DNA form, the CDR3 reads TGTGCCAGCAGCCTCGGGCCGCAGAGCACAGATACGCAGTATTTT. It translates to CASSLGPQSTDTQYF.

This clonotype has a count of ten or more. The rearrangement joins TRBV10-3 to TRBJ1-4; 7 bases are shared with TRBD1. Looked up from germline, CDR1 is ENHRY and CDR2 is SYGVKD. V was clipped by 9 bases and J by 0 bases; unmatched bases: 13. CDR3 length equals 17 residues. CDR3 sequence (DNA): TGTGCCATAAGACCCGGGACAGATTATGCAACTAATGAAAAACTGTTTTTT. Residues: CAIRPGTDYATNEKLFF.

This clonotype was detected ten times or more. The chain joins TRBV2 to TRBJ2-2, with D tentatively TRBD2 (5 bases). The V gene's germline CDR1 is SNHLY and CDR2 FYNNEI. V dropped 5 bases and J dropped 5 bases, with 9 bases sitting between them. This CDR3 spans 13 amino acids. The CDR3 nucleotides read TGTGCCAGCAGTTTTCGGGGAACCGGGGAGCTGTTTTTT. Its translation: CASSFRGTGELFF.

This clonotype was recorded at least ten times. The chain recombines TRBV7-9 with TRBJ2-6; 7 bases are a match to TRBD1. The V and J ends lost 4 bases and 4 bases, in that order; junction bases with no gene match: 7. The CDR3 has 16 residues. Germline CDR1 reads SEHNR; CDR2 reads FQNEAQ (reference sequence). CDR3 residues: CASSSLTGSGANVLTF. The CDR3 DNA follows: TGTGCCAGCAGCTCCCTGACAGGGTCGGGGGCCAACGTCCTGACTTTC.

This clonotype was seen many times. The V call is TRBV20-1, the J call TRBJ1-1; the D is unclear. This CDR3 has 14 amino acids. Germline loops: CDR1 DFQATT, CDR2 SNEGSKA (reference sequence). V gave up 1 base and J gave up 1 base, with 10 bases separating them. The CDR3 is CSARGSGGNTEAFF. DNA of the CDR3: TGCAGTGCTAGAGGGAGCGGCGGGAACACTGAAGCTTTCTTT.

This clonotype was seen repeatedly, ten times or more. The V gene is TRBV5-1, the J gene TRBJ1-4; 8 bases are shared with TRBD1. The junction had 3 bases not matched to a gene; V was cut back by 0 bases and J by 2 bases. This CDR3 region has 16 residues. CDR1 is SGHRS and CDR2 is YFSETQ in the germline V gene. This CDR3 reads CASSLGTGSTNEKLFF. Here the CDR3 DNA reads TGCGCCAGCAGCTTGGGGACAGGGTCGACTAATGAAAAACTGTTTTTT. Full variable domain (missing parts from reference TRBV5-1 and TRBJ1-4): KAGVTQTPRYLIKTRGQQVTLSCSPISGHRSVSWYQQTPGQGLQFLFEYFSETQRNKGNFPGRFSGRQFSNSRSEMNVSTLELGDSALYLCASSLGTGSTNEKLFFGSGTQLSVL.

This clonotype was detected ten times or more. V is TRBV29-1 and J is TRBJ2-1; TRBD2 matches 12 bases. Germline values: CDR1 SQVTM, CDR2 ANQGSEA. This CDR3 comprises 15 residues. V gave up 7 bases and J gave up 6 bases; unmatched junction bases: 10. The CDR3 bases are TGCAGCGGAGCCCTAGCGGGGGGGCCTGGCAATGAGCAGTTCTTC. It specifies CSGALAGGPGNEQFF.

In regard to this clonotype: This may be a read error: a much more frequent sequence differs by one nucleotide. V usage is TRBV20-1 and J usage is TRBJ1-1; D unresolved. V shed 4 bases and J shed 1 base, with 16 bases lying between them. From germline, CDR1 is DFQATT and CDR2 SNEGSKA (reference sequence). There are 15 residues in the CDR3. The CDR3 here is CSANSPLKGNTEAFF. DNA for the CDR3: TGCAGTGCTAATTCCCCCTTAAAGGGGAACACTGAAGCTTTCTTT.

This clonotype was seen many times. The V call is TRBV5-1, the J call TRBJ2-2; no reliable D call. CDR3 length equals 14 residues. CDR1 is SGHRS and CDR2 is YFSETQ in the germline V gene. V gave up 0 bases and J gave up 1 base, with 4 bases separating them. The CDR3 spells CASSLGQNTGELFF. The CDR3, as DNA: TGCGCCAGCAGCTTGGGCCAGAACACCGGGGAGCTGTTTTTT. Full variable domain (missing parts from reference TRBV5-1 and TRBJ2-2): KAGVTQTPRYLIKTRGQQVTLSCSPISGHRSVSWYQQTPGQGLQFLFEYFSETQRNKGNFPGRFSGRQFSNSRSEMNVSTLELGDSALYLCASSLGQNTGELFFGEGSRLTVL.

This clonotype was seen many times. The genes are TRBV27 and TRBJ2-5; 12 positions match TRBD1. V lost 3 bases, J lost 4 bases, and 6 bases stayed unmatched. The CDR3 length is 16 residues. Looked up from germline, CDR1 is MNHEY and CDR2 is SMNVEV (reference sequence). CDR3 amino acids: CASSFLGQGARETQYF. The CDR3 DNA sequence: TGTGCCAGCAGTTTCTTGGGACAGGGGGCGCGAGAGACCCAGTACTTC.

Remarks on this clonotype: A much larger clone lies a single base off, so this may be a read error. This sequence joins TRBV29-1 and TRBJ1-1; the match to TRBD1 covers 7 bases. The V gene's germline CDR1 is SQVTM and CDR2 ANQGSEA. V was clipped by 7 bases and J by 4 bases; unmatched bases: 18. This CDR3 contains 16 residues. The CDR3 sequence is CSARGRTVDTLTEAFF. CDR3 nucleotides: TGCAGCGCAAGGGGGCGGACAGTAGATACCCTCACTGAAGCTTTCTTT.

In its sample, this clonotype was seen many times. The DNA of the CDR3 is TGTGCCAGCAGGGGGACAGGGAGAAAGAACACTGAAGCTTTCTTT. Protein: CASRGTGRKNTEAFF. The chain employs TRBV6-5 and TRBJ1-1; 9 bases agree with TRBD1. In germline, CDR1 is MNHEY, CDR2 SVGAGI. This CDR3 has 15 amino acids. V shed 6 bases, J shed 1 base, and the junction held 6 bases outside the gene matches.

As to this clonotype: It may be a read error: a sequence one base away is much more abundant. The chain couples TRBV7-2 to TRBJ2-7; perhaps D is TRBD1 or TRBD2 (6 bases each). Germline loops: CDR1 SGHTA, CDR2 FQGNSA. The CDR3 is 14 residues long. Trimming stripped 5 bases from V and 3 bases from J, with 14 bases between. The CDR3 DNA is TGTGCCAGCAGCGGCGGGACAATCTACTACGAGCAGTACTTC. It translates to CASSGGTIYYEQYF.

The table lists this clonotype with many counts. The chain combines TRBV20-1 with TRBJ2-1; no clear D. Trimming shortened V by 3 bases and J by 0 bases, and 12 bases separated the two germline ends. The CDR3 extends over 15 amino acids. CDR1 DFQATT and CDR2 SNEGSKA come from the germline V gene (reference sequence). CDR3 loop: CSASFRWSSYNEQFF. For the CDR3, the DNA is TGCAGTGCTAGCTTTAGATGGTCCTCCTACAATGAGCAGTTCTTC.

This clonotype showed up many times. This chain uses TRBV25-1 with TRBJ2-7, with D unresolved. This CDR3 is 12 amino acids long. Germline values: CDR1 MGHDK, CDR2 SYGVNS. Trimming left V 5 bases short and J 1 base short, with 6 bases between. CDR3 DNA sequence: TGTGCCAGCAGTAGGCTGTCCTACGAGCAGTACTTC. Amino acids: CASSRLSYEQYF.

This clonotype was counted ten times or more. CDR3 loop: CASSQEGLAGIYEQYF. DNA for the CDR3: TGTGCCAGCAGCCAGGAGGGACTAGCGGGGATCTACGAGCAGTACTTC. The V gene is TRBV3-1, the J gene TRBJ2-7; 13 nucleotides agree with TRBD2. V trimming: 3 bases; J trimming: 3 bases; junction bases outside the gene matches: 5. Germline V gene sequence: CDR1 LGHDT, CDR2 YNNKEL (reference sequence). CDR3 size: 16 residues.

There are many counts of this clonotype. This chain joins TRBV29-1 and TRBJ2-1, with 11 bases matching TRBD1. V lost 4 bases, J lost 7 bases, and 3 bases stayed unmatched. This CDR3 has 13 residues. Germline assignment: CDR1 SQVTM and CDR2 ANQGSEA. The chain's CDR3 is CSVGDRGYNEQFF. The CDR3 region has the DNA TGCAGCGTTGGGGACAGGGGGTATAATGAGCAGTTCTTC.

The chain recombines TRBV18 with TRBJ1-2; D possibly corresponds to TRBD1 (5 bases). Trimming pared 4 bases from V and 4 bases from J, leaving 10 bases between. The CDR3 is 13 amino acids. Germline lookup yields CDR1 KGHSH and CDR2 LQKENI. CDR3 sequence (DNA): TGTGCCAGCTCACAGGGGATCGGCTATGGCTACACCTTC. It specifies CASSQGIGYGYTF.

With regard to this clonotype: Just one base apart from a much larger clone, this may be a read error. The chain uses TRBV7-2 and TRBJ2-2, with D unclear. The length of the CDR3 is 15 residues. Trimming took off 1 base at V and 7 bases at J, with 13 bases between the two ends. Germline V gives CDR1 SGHTA, CDR2 FQGNSA. The CDR3 is CASSLVVKGGGELFF. The CDR3 DNA reads TGTGCCAGCAGCTTAGTTGTCAAGGGCGGCGGGGAGCTGTTTTTT.

This clonotype was found many times. This sequence joins TRBV15 and TRBJ2-1; TRBD1 aligns across 9 bases. With V trimmed by 2 bases and J by 10 bases, 9 bases remained unmatched. The CDR3 runs 15 residues. Germline V lookup: CDR1 LNHNV, CDR2 YYDKDF (reference sequence). This CDR3 is CATSRMKQGALEQFF. The CDR3 bases are TGTGCCACCAGCAGAATGAAACAGGGGGCCTTAGAGCAGTTCTTC.

This clonotype came up many times. The chain couples TRBV7-8 to TRBJ2-7; 10 positions match TRBD1. CDR1 and CDR2 (germline): SGHVS, FQNEAQ. CDR3 length: 13 residues. V lost 5 bases, J lost 7 bases, and 5 bases stayed unmatched. CDR3 in amino acids: CASSADRGGEQYF. The CDR3, as DNA: TGTGCCAGCAGCGCGGACAGGGGGGGAGAGCAGTACTTC.

This clonotype has ten or more counts. The chain carries TRBV4-1 and TRBJ2-3; 7 nucleotides match TRBD1. The CDR3 has 16 amino acids. The germline V gene has CDR1 MGHRA and CDR2 YSYEKL. Trimming took 4 bases from V and 3 from J; bases not matched to a gene: 10. The CDR3 loop reads CASSRPGQASTDTQYF. As DNA, the CDR3 is TGCGCCAGCAGCCGGCCCGGACAGGCGTCTACAGATACGCAGTATTTT.

This clonotype was seen repeatedly, ten times or more. The rearrangement uses TRBV4-1 and TRBJ2-7, with D perhaps given as TRBD1 or TRBD2 (5 bases each). With 4 bases removed from V and 3 bases from J, the gap between germline ends came to 16 bases. CDR1 MGHRA and CDR2 YSYEKL come from the germline V gene. There are 15 residues in the CDR3. For the CDR3, the DNA is TGCGCCAGCAGCCCCCGGGACCAAAGGAACTACGAGCAGTACTTC. Translating gives CASSPRDQRNYEQYF.

There are many counts of this clonotype. V and J are TRBV9 and TRBJ1-1; no definite D call. In germline, CDR1 is SGDLS, CDR2 YYNGEE. The V and J ends lost 1 base and 1 base respectively, with 5 bases between them. The CDR3 is made up of 13 amino acids. The CDR3 loop is CASSVLGNTEAFF. CDR3 bases: TGTGCCAGCAGCGTACTAGGGAACACTGAAGCTTTCTTT.

There are many counts of this clonotype. V gene TRBV5-1 combines with J gene TRBJ1-4, with D possibly TRBD1 on 5 matching bases. Trimming left V 4 bases short and J 0 bases short, with 13 bases between. CDR3 length: 16 residues. Germline V gene sequence: CDR1 SGHRS, CDR2 YFSETQ. The CDR3 bases are TGCGCCAGCAGCCAGGACACAGGAGCAACTAATGAAAAACTGTTTTTT. This encodes CASSQDTGATNEKLFF.

This clonotype was seen ten or more times. The chain links TRBV20-1 to TRBJ1-1, with 9 bases fitting TRBD1. CDR3 length: 15 amino acids. V lost 6 bases to trimming and J lost 1 base; unmatched junction nucleotides: 9. Germline loops: CDR1 DFQATT, CDR2 SNEGSKA (reference sequence). The CDR3 DNA reads TGCAGTGCAACCAAACAGGGGGCTGGGAACACTGAAGCTTTCTTT. Its protein is CSATKQGAGNTEAFF.

This clonotype has only a few counts. The gene calls are TRBV20-1 and TRBJ2-1; D might be TRBD1 (6 bases). The CDR3 is 13 amino acids. From germline, CDR1 is DFQATT and CDR2 SNEGSKA (reference sequence). V shed 1 base and J shed 6 bases, with 10 bases lying between them. The CDR3 region has the DNA TGCAGTGCTAGAGGGGGGCAAGGCAATGAGCAGTTCTTC. Its translation: CSARGGQGNEQFF.

This clonotype was recorded a few times. A junction boundary mismatches the germline segment, possibly from a read error. The rearrangement links TRBV2 to TRBJ1-5, with 8 bases aligning to TRBD1. The germline gives CDR1 SNHLY, CDR2 FYNNEI. This CDR3 region has 14 residues. The CDR3 loop is CASRETGDNQPQNF. The CDR3 nucleotides are TGTGCCAGCAGAGAGACAGGGGACAATCAGCCCCAGAATTTT. Full variable domain (remainder filled in from reference TRBV2 and TRBJ1-5): EPEVTQTPSHQVTQMGQEVILRCVPISNHLYFYWYRQILGQKVEFLVSFYNNEISEKSEIFDDQFSVERPDGSNFTLKIRSTKLEDSAMYFCASRETGDNQPQNFGDGTRLSIL.

This clonotype was seen at least ten times. The J gene is TRBJ1-3, the V gene TRBV5-1; TRBD1 might be the D (6 bases). Trimming cost V 2 bases and J 2 bases, with 8 bases left between them. This CDR3 contains 14 residues. The germline V gene has CDR1 SGHRS and CDR2 YFSETQ. The CDR3 coding sequence is TGCGCCAGCAGCTTACAGGGAGCTGGAAACACCATATATTTT. It translates to CASSLQGAGNTIYF. The full variable domain, in which reference TRBV5-1 and TRBJ1-3 provide the parts outside the CDR3, is KAGVTQTPRYLIKTRGQQVTLSCSPISGHRSVSWYQQTPGQGLQFLFEYFSETQRNKGNFPGRFSGRQFSNSRSEMNVSTLELGDSALYLCASSLQGAGNTIYFGEGSWLTVV.